The 5 T cell receptor beta chains listed next were all sequenced from one sample in a study of cytomegalovirus exposure and HLA in healthy donors. Primers included in the PCR were 60 Vbeta and 13 Jbeta primers. TCRdb's copy holds only in-frame clones and misses some; the assay was immunoSEQ multiplex PCR. The sample includes approximately 160,000 clones, around 86% of them seen just once. The sequencing input was PBMCs. Receptor source: a human donor in good health.

The V gene is TRBV6-1, the J gene TRBJ2-7; unclear D gene. CDR1 and CDR2 (germline): MNHNS, SASEGT. The CDR3 loop spans 11 amino acids. The germline V and J ends were trimmed by 5 bases and 3 bases, with 5 bases remaining between them. In DNA, the CDR3 is TGTGCCAGCAGTAACAGCTACGAGCAGTACTTC. This gives the protein CASSNSYEQYF.

The chain joins TRBV5-6 to TRBJ2-7; D call uncertain. This CDR3 is built from 11 residues. Deletions cut 4 bases from V and 3 bases from J, with 5 bases between. Germline CDR1 SGHDT, CDR2 YYEEEE. The CDR3 DNA follows: TGTGCCAGCAGCCTCCGCTACGAGCAGTACTTC. Its protein product is CASSLRYEQYF.

The chain carries TRBV4-3 and TRBJ1-2; 8 nucleotides line up with TRBD1. J was trimmed by 4 bases and V by 4 bases; bases with no gene match: 8. The germline V gene has CDR1 LGHNA and CDR2 YSLEER. This CDR3 comprises 15 residues. Here the CDR3 DNA reads TGCGCCAGCAGCCCCGGACAGGGCGGAGGCTATGGCTACACCTTC. This encodes CASSPGQGGGYGYTF.

The rearrangement links TRBV2 to TRBJ2-3, with 10 bases identical to TRBD1. Germline trimming cut 6 bases from V and 3 bases from J; bases unmatched to any gene: 9. Germline CDR1 and CDR2: SNHLY and FYNNEI. The length of the CDR3 is 16 residues. The CDR3 nucleotides are TGTGCCAGCAGCAAGAGGAGACAGGGGGCTACAGATACGCAGTATTTT. Translation gives CASSKRRQGATDTQYF.

V gene TRBV7-2 combines with J gene TRBJ2-5; 11 bases are a match to TRBD2. The ends lost 0 bases at V and 5 bases at J; junction bases unmatched: 5. The CDR3 has 16 amino acids. CDR1 and CDR2 (germline): SGHTA, FQGNSA. The CDR3 sequence: CASSLASTSGGETQYF. In DNA, the CDR3 is TGTGCCAGCAGCTTAGCCTCTACTAGCGGGGGCGAGACCCAGTACTTC. Based on the CDR3 plus reference TRBV7-2 and TRBJ2-5, the full variable domain is GAGVSQSPSNKVTEKGKDVELRCDPISGHTALYWYRQSLGQGLEFLIYFQGNSAPDKSGLPSDRFSAERTGGSVSTLTIQRTQQEDSAVYLCASSLASTSGGETQYFGPGTRLLVL.